This T cell receptor (beta chain) was captured in a study of blood T cell repertoires in COVID-19. Here immunoSEQ multiplex PCR was the method, and the copy in TCRdb shows in-frame clones only, minus some. The sample records some 100,000 clones, 80% to 90% being singletons. Germline values: CDR1 DFQATT, CDR2 SNEGSKA (reference sequence). The ends were cut back, 3 bases at V and 8 bases at J, with 13 bases in the middle. CDR3 length equals 12 residues. The chain recombines TRBV20-1 with TRBJ1-2; possible D gene TRBD1, 5 bases. The source material was PBMCs or T cells enriched from blood (not recorded which). This sequence was found in a woman between 45 and 60 years old who had recovered from COVID-19. The CDR3 reads CSASRQTLGYTF. The CDR3 nucleotides are TGCAGTGCTAGTCGACAGACTCTGGGCTACACCTTC.